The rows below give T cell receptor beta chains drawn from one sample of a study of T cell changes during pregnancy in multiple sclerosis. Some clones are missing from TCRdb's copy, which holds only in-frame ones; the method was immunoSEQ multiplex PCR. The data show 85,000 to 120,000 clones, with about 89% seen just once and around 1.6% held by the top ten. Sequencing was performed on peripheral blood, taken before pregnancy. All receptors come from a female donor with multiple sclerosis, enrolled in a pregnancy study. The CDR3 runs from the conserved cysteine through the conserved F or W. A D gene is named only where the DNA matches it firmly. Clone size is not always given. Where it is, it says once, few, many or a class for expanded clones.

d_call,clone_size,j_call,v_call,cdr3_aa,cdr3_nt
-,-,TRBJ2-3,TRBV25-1,CASRPGSGGSTDTQYF,TGTGCCAGCCGCCCCGGGAGCGGCGGTAGCACAGATACGCAGTATTTT
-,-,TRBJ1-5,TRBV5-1,CASSLDRSGNQPQHF,TGCGCCAGCAGCTTGGATCGATCGGGCAATCAGCCCCAGCATTTT
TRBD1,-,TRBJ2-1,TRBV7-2,CASSLGGTEYNEQFF,TGTGCCAGCAGCTTAGGGGGGACAGAATACAATGAGCAGTTCTTC
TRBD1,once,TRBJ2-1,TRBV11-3,CASSLVGTGGRNEQFF,TGTGCCAGCAGCTTAGTAGGGACAGGGGGCAGGAATGAGCAGTTCTTC
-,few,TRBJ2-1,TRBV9,CASSVDSYNEQFF,TGTGCCAGCAGCGTTGACTCTTACAATGAGCAGTTCTTC
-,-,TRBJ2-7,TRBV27,CASSIDRDYEQYF,TGTGCCAGCAGTATTGACCGGGACTACGAGCAGTACTTC
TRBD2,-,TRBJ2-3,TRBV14,CASSQTRLAYTDTQYF,TGTGCCAGCAGCCAAACCAGACTAGCCTACACAGATACGCAGTATTTT
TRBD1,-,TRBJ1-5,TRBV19,CASSINRGDQPQHF,TGTGCCAGTAGTATTAACAGGGGCGACCAGCCCCAGCATTTT
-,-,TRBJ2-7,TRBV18,CASSPGGEQYF,TGTGCCAGCTCACCGGGGGGTGAGCAGTACTTC
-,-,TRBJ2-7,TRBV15,CATSRVEEPYEQYF,TGTGCCACCAGCAGAGTCGAGGAACCCTACGAGCAGTACTTC
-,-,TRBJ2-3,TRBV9,CASSLEGADTQYF,TGTGCCAGCAGCCTAGAGGGAGCTGATACGCAGTATTTT
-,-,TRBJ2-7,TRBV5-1,CASSLVGFSYEQYF,TGCGCCAGCAGCTTGGTGGGCTTCTCCTACGAGCAGTACTTC
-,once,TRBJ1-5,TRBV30,CAWSVSLNQPQHF,TGTGCCTGGAGTGTATCTTTAAATCAGCCCCAGCATTTT
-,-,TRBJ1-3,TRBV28,CASTTRTVSGNTIYF,TGTGCCAGCACTACCCGGACAGTTTCTGGAAACACCATATATTTT
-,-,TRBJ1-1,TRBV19,CASSTLRVGITEAFF,TGTGCCAGTAGTACCCTCAGGGTTGGAATTACTGAAGCTTTCTTT
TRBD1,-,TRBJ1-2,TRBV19,CASSGGTGDGYTF,TGTGCCAGTAGTGGCGGGACAGGGGATGGCTACACCTTC
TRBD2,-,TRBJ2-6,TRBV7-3,CASSLTASGSSGANVLTF,TGTGCCAGCAGCTTAACGGCTAGCGGCAGCTCTGGGGCCAACGTCCTGACTTTC
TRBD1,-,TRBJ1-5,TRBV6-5,CASSTTGNQPQHF,TGTGCCAGCAGTACGACAGGGAATCAGCCCCAGCATTTT
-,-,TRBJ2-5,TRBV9,CASSGGGTQYF,TGTGCCAGCAGCGGGGGAGGGACCCAGTACTTC
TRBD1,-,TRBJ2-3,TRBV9,CASSVGTGVSDTQYF,TGTGCCAGCAGCGTAGGGACAGGGGTTTCAGATACGCAGTATTTT
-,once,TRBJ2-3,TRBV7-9,CASSGQDHTDTQYF,TGTGCCAGCAGTGGGCAGGATCACACAGATACGCAGTATTTT
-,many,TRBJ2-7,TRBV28,CASIRSGEQYF,TGTGCCAGCATACGGTCGGGCGAGCAGTACTTC
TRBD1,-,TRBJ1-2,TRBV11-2,CASSIPTGGRYYGYTF,TGTGCCAGCAGCATACCGACAGGGGGCCGATACTATGGCTACACCTTC
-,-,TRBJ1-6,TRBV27,CASSLSSGHYNSPLHF,TGTGCCAGCAGTTTATCTTCGGGACATTATAATTCACCCCTCCACTTT
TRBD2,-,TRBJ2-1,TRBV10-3,CAISELAGDNEQFF,TGTGCCATCAGTGAGCTAGCGGGGGACAATGAGCAGTTCTTC
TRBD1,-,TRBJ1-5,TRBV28,CASGSPGTGSKKPQHF,TGTGCCAGCGGCTCTCCCGGGACAGGGTCAAAAAAGCCCCAGCATTTT
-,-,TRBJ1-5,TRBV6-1,CASSEQGSNQPQHF,TGTGCCAGCAGTGAACAGGGAAGCAATCAGCCCCAGCATTTT
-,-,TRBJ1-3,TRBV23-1,CASGGNTIYF,TGCGCCAGCGGCGGAAACACCATATATTTT
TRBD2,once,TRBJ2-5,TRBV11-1,CASSFSGNQETQYF,TGTGCCAGCAGCTTTAGCGGGAACCAAGAGACCCAGTACTTC
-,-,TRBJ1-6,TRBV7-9,CASSLPLQGNSPLHF,TGTGCCAGCAGCTTACCGCTTCAGGGCAATTCACCCCTCCACTTT
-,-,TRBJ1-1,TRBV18,CASSPGQVGTEAFF,TGTGCCAGCTCACCGGGGCAGGTTGGCACTGAAGCTTTCTTT
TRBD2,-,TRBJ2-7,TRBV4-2,CASSQEREREFYEQYF,TGTGCCAGCAGCCAAGAAAGGGAGCGGGAGTTCTACGAGCAGTACTTC
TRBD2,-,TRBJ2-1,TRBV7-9,CASSPLIGIAGGNEQFF,TGTGCCAGCAGCCCCCTTATAGGAATAGCGGGAGGGAATGAGCAGTTCTTC
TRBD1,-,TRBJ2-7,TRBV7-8,CASGPGQGKTGRGEQYF,TGTGCCAGCGGCCCGGGACAGGGAAAAACTGGTCGGGGGGAGCAGTACTTC
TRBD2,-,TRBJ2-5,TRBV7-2,CASSLMSTSGAETQYF,TGTGCCAGCAGCTTAATGTCAACTAGCGGGGCGGAGACCCAGTACTTC
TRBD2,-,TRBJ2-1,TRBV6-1,CASSGLAGVGFNEQFF,TGTGCCAGCAGTGGACTAGCGGGAGTTGGGTTCAATGAGCAGTTCTTC
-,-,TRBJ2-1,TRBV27,CASSLLNRDEQFF,TGTGCCAGCAGTTTATTGAACAGGGACGAGCAGTTCTTC
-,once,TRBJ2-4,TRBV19,CASSRLPLAKNIQYF,TGTGCCAGTAGCAGACTACCGCTAGCCAAAAACATTCAGTACTTC
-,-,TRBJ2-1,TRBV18,CASSLLNGEFTYNEQFF,TGTGCCAGCTCACTACTTAACGGGGAGTTTACCTACAATGAGCAGTTCTTC
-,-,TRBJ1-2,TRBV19,CASSIAPSVNLGSKGNYGYTF,TGTGCCAGTAGTATAGCCCCGTCGGTGAACCTAGGATCGAAGGGGAACTATGGCTACACCTTC
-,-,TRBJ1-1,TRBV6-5,CASSYRGAMNTEAFF,TGTGCCAGCAGTTACCGGGGGGCGATGAACACTGAAGCTTTCTTT
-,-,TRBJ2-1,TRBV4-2,CASSQDTDEQFF,TGTGCCAGCAGCCAAGATACGGATGAGCAGTTCTTC
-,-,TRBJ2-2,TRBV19,CASSLLTGELFF,TGTGCCAGTAGTCTTCTGACCGGGGAGCTGTTTTTT
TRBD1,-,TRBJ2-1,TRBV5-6,CASSYPLGQGREQFF,TGTGCCAGCAGCTATCCTTTAGGACAGGGCCGGGAGCAGTTCTTC
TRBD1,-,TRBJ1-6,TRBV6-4,CASSEGTGGYNSPLHF,TGTGCCAGCAGTGAAGGGACAGGGGGCTATAATTCACCCCTCCACTTT
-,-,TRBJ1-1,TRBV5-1,CASSSDSMNTEAFF,TGCGCCAGCAGCTCAGACAGTATGAACACTGAAGCTTTCTTT
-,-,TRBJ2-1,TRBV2,CASSNIHEQFF,TGTGCCAGCAGTAATATCCATGAGCAGTTCTTC
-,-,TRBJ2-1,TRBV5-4,CASSLGGLSSYNEQFF,TGTGCCAGCAGCTTGGGAGGGCTTAGCTCCTACAATGAGCAGTTCTTC
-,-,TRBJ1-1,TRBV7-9,CASSSPTNTEAFF,TGTGCCAGCAGCTCCCCTACTAACACTGAAGCTTTCTTT
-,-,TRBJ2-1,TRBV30,CAWSGGRRKDEQFF,TGTGCCTGGAGTGGAGGGAGACGGAAGGATGAGCAGTTCTTC
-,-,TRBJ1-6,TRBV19,CASSIVAGNSPLHF,TGTGCCAGTAGTATCGTGGCAGGAAATTCACCCCTCCACTTT
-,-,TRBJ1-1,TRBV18,CASSPKLNTEAFF,TGTGCCAGCTCGCCTAAATTGAACACTGAAGCTTTCTTT
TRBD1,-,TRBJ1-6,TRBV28,CASSSPTGQNSPLHF,TGTGCCAGCAGTTCCCCGACAGGGCAGAATTCACCCCTCCACTTT